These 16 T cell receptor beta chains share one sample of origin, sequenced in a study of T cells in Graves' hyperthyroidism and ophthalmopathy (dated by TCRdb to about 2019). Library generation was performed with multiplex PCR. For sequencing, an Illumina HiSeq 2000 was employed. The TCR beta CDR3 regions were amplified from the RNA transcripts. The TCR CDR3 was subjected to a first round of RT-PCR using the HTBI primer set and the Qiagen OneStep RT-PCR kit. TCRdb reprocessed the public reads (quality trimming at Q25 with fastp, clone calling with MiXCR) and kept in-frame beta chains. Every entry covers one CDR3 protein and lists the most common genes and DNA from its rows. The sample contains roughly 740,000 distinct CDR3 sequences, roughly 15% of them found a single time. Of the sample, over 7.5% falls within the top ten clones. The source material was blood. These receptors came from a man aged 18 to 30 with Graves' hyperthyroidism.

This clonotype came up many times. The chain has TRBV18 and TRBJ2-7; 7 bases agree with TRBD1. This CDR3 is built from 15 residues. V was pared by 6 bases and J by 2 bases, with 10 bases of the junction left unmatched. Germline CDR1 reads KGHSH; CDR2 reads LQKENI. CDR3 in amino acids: CASSLPYGTAYEQYF. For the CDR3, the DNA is TGTGCCAGCTCCCTCCCGTATGGGACAGCCTACGAGCAGTACTTC.

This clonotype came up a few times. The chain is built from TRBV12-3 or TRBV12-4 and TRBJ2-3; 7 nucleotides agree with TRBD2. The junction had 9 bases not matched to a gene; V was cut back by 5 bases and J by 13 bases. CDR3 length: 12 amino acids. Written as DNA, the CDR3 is TGTGCCAGCAGTCCATTTAGGAGCGGGAAGTATTTT. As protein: CASSPFRSGKYF.

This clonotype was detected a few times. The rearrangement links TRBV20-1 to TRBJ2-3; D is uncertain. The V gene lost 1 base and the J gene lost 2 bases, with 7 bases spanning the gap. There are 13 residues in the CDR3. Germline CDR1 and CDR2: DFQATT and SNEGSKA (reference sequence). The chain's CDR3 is CSARVAPTDTQYF. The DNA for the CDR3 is TGCAGTGCTAGAGTGGCCCCCACAGATACGCAGTATTTT.

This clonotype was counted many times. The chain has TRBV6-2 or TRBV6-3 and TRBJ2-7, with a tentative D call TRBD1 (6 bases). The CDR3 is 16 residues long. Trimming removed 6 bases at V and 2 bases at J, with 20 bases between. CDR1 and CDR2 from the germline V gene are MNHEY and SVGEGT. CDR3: CASRQQGRSTAYEQYF. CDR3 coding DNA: TGTGCCAGCAGACAACAGGGTCGATCTACCGCCTACGAGCAGTACTTC.

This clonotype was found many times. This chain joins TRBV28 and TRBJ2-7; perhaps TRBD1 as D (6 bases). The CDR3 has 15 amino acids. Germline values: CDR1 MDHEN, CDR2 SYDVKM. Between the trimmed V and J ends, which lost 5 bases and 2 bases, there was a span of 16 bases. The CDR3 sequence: CASSKIDRLTYEQYF. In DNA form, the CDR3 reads TGTGCCAGCAGTAAGATCGACAGGTTAACCTACGAGCAGTACTTC.

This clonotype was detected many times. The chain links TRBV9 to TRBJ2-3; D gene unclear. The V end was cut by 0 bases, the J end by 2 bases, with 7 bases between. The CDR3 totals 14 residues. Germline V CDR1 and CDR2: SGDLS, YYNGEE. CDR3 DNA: TGTGCCAGCAGCGTAGCTCAGGTCACAGATACGCAGTATTTT. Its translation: CASSVAQVTDTQYF.

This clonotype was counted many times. The CDR3 reads CSARMGAQETQYF. CDR3 coding DNA: TGCAGTGCTAGGATGGGCGCCCAAGAGACCCAGTACTTC. The chain is built from TRBV20-1 and TRBJ2-5; no definite D call. The germline CDR1 and CDR2 sequences are DFQATT and SNEGSKA (reference sequence). The CDR3 has 13 residues. V gave up 3 bases and J gave up 1 base, with 9 bases separating them.

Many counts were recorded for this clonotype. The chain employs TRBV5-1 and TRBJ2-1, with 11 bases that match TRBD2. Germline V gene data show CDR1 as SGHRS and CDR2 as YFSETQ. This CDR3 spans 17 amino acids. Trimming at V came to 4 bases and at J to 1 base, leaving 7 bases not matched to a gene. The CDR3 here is CASSTGTSGYSYNEQFF. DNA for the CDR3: TGCGCCAGCAGCACTGGGACTAGCGGTTATTCCTACAATGAGCAGTTCTTC. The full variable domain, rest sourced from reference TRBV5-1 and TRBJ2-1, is KAGVTQTPRYLIKTRGQQVTLSCSPISGHRSVSWYQQTPGQGLQFLFEYFSETQRNKGNFPGRFSGRQFSNSRSEMNVSTLELGDSALYLCASSTGTSGYSYNEQFFGPGTRLTVL.

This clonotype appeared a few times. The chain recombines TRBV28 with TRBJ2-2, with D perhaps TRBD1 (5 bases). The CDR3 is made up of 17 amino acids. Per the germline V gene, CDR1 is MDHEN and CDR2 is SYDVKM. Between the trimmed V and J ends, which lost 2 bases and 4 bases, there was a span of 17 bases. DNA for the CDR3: TGTGCCAGCAGTTTAATCCTCCGGACATCGGGCACCGGGGAGCTGTTTTTT. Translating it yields CASSLILRTSGTGELFF.

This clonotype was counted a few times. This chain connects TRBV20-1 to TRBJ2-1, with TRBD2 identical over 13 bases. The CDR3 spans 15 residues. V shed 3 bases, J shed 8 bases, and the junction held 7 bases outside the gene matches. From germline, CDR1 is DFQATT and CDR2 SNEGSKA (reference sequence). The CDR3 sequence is CSARAGLAGPHEQFF. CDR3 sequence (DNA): TGCAGTGCTAGGGCGGGACTAGCGGGACCCCATGAGCAGTTCTTC.

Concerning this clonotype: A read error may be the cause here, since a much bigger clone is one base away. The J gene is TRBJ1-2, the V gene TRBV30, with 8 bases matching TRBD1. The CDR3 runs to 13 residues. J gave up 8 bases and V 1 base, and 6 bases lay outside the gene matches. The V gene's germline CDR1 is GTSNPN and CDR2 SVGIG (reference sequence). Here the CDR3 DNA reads TGTGCCTGGAGTGCGGACAGGGCGCAAGGCTACACCTTC. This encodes CAWSADRAQGYTF.

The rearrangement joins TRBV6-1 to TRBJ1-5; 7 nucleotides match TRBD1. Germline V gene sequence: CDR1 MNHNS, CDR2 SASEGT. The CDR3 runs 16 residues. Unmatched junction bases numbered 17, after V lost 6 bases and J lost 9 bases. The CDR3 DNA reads TGTGCCAGCAGCGCCCTACAGGGGCCGCCGACTGGGCCCCAGCATTTT. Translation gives CASSALQGPPTGPQHF.

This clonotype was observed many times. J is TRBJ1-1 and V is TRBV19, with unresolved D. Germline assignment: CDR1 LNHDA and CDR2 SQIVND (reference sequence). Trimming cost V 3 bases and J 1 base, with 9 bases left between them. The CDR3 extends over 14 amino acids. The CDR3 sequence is CASSIGQANTEAFF. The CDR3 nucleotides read TGTGCCAGTAGTATCGGGCAAGCGAACACTGAAGCTTTCTTT.

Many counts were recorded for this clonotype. Here the CDR3 DNA reads TGCAGCGTTGAACTCCAGGGGAACTATGGCTACACCTTC. Its translation is CSVELQGNYGYTF. The chain joins TRBV29-1 to TRBJ1-2; possible D gene TRBD1, 6 bases. CDR3 length equals 13 residues. V was pared by 2 bases and J by 2 bases, with 9 bases between. Germline V gene lookup returns CDR1 SQVTM and CDR2 ANQGSEA.

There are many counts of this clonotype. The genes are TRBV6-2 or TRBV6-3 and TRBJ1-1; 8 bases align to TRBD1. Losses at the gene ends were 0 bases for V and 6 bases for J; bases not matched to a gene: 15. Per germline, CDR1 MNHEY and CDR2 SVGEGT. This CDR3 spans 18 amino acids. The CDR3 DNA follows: TGTGCCAGCAGTTACTCGCCGACACAGGGGGGAGTTAAGGCTGAAGCTTTCTTT. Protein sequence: CASSYSPTQGGVKAEAFF.

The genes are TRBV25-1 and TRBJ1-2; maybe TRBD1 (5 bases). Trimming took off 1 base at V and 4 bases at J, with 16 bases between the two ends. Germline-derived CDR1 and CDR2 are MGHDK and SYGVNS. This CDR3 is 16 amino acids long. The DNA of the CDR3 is TGTGCCAGCAGTGAATCCCGCCACCAGGGCCTCTATGGCTACACCTTC. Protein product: CASSESRHQGLYGYTF.